These 24 T cell receptor beta chains came from one sample sequenced in a study of tumor and adjacent non-tumor tissue in lung cancer. Three rounds of nested PCR, following a modified ARM-PCR protocol, produced the TCRbeta library. TCRdb reprocessed the multiplex PCR reads with MiXCR, giving one entry per CDR3 protein. Of 100,000 or so distinct CDR3 sequences listed, 65% were seen once; the top ten hold 15% to 20%. This sample's RNA came from whole unsorted tissue. Distant lung tissue was collected more than 3 cm away from the tumor edge. Material: distant non-tumor lung tissue. These receptors all come from a man younger than 40 with non-small cell lung cancer.

This clonotype was seen just once. A read error may produce the germline difference seen at one junction end. V and J are TRBV20-1 and TRBJ2-3; the D gene is possibly TRBD1 (5 bases). The CDR3 consists of 15 residues. CDR1 is DFQATT and CDR2 is SNEGSKA in the germline V gene (reference sequence). CDR3: CSARPRGRGTYTQYF. Here the CDR3 DNA reads TGCAGTGCTAGACCCAGAGGAAGGGGCACATATACGCAGTATTTT.

This clonotype was detected only a few times. The chain employs TRBV20-1 and TRBJ2-3; TRBD2 agrees at 8 bases. CDR3 length: 15 residues. V trimming: 5 bases; J trimming: 2 bases; junction bases outside the gene matches: 9. Germline V lookup: CDR1 DFQATT, CDR2 SNEGSKA (reference sequence). The CDR3 DNA reads TGCAGTGCTGCGCGGACTAGCTGGTACACAGATACGCAGTATTTT. Protein sequence: CSAARTSWYTDTQYF.

Notes on this clonotype: The final CDR3 position lacks the conserved phenylalanine or tryptophan, pointing to a likely read error. It is unclear where the CDR3 begins or ends on the DNA, so no DNA is shown, and the CDR3 is as TCRdb lists it. V and J are TRBV4-3 and TRBJ2-1; TRBD1, the table's D call, was not compared with the DNA. Inclusive of both ends, the CDR3 amounts to 15 amino acids. Looked up from germline, CDR1 is LGHNA and CDR2 is YSLEER. The CDR3 loop reads CASSHVTGGVIEEFL.

This chain uses TRBV20-1 with TRBJ2-1, with 12 bases fitting TRBD2. Germline-derived CDR1 and CDR2 are DFQATT and SNEGSKA (reference sequence). Trimming removed 4 bases from V and 0 bases from J; junction bases left unmatched: 7. The CDR3 is 17 residues long. This CDR3 reads CSATGLAGPSSYNEQFF. CDR3 sequence (DNA): TGCAGTGCTACAGGACTAGCGGGGCCTAGCTCCTACAATGAGCAGTTCTTC.

This clonotype was counted between two and nine times. V and J are TRBV11-2 and TRBJ1-1; D is perhaps TRBD1 (6 bases). V was clipped by 3 bases and J by 1 base, with 18 bases between them. Per the germline V gene, CDR1 is SGHAT and CDR2 is FQNNGV. The length of the CDR3 is 17 residues. CDR3 amino acids: CASSFGRGGTPNTEAFF. The CDR3 nucleotides read TGTGCCAGCAGCTTCGGAAGGGGTGGGACACCGAACACTGAAGCTTTCTTT.

For this clonotype: This is likely a read error, given that the CDR3 carries no conserved phenylalanine or tryptophan at its end. The chain combines TRBV4-1 with TRBJ1-1; TRBD1 is a possible D gene (5 bases). CDR3 length: 14 amino acids. Looked up from germline, CDR1 is MGHRA and CDR2 is YSYEKL. The CDR3 is CASSQSFLRGEAFL. CDR3 sequence (DNA): TGTGCCAGCAGCCAAAGCTTCCTGCGGGGGGAAGCTTTCTTA.

This clonotype was observed once. One base away lies a much larger clone, so this may be a sequencing read error. The chain links TRBV7-9 to TRBJ1-2; D ambiguous. Germline V gene sequence: CDR1 SEHNR, CDR2 FQNEAQ (reference sequence). CDR3 length: 13 residues. The CDR3 loop reads CVSSLDVNYGYTF. The CDR3 DNA follows: TGTGTCAGCAGCTTGGACGTCAACTATGGCTACACCTTC.

As for this clonotype: The CDR3 end shows no conserved phenylalanine or tryptophan, and so a read error is likely. This chain joins TRBV7-8 and TRBJ2-7; D gene uncertain. The CDR3 runs to 12 residues. The V gene's germline CDR1 is SGHVS and CDR2 FQNEAQ. The CDR3 loop is CVSSPNLYEQYL. The CDR3 coding sequence is TGTGTCAGCAGCCCCAACCTCTACGAGCAGTACTTG.

Comments on this clonotype: A single base separates this from a much larger clone, so it may be a read error. This CDR3 reads CASSSPRLAATNAQYF. In nucleotides, the CDR3 is TGTGCCAGCAGTTCCCCCCGACTAGCGGCCACAAATGCGCAGTATTTT. This chain uses TRBV12-3 or TRBV12-4 with TRBJ2-3, with 9 bases matching TRBD2. Germline trimming cut 4 bases from V and 10 bases from J; bases unmatched to any gene: 15. The CDR3 consists of 16 residues.

This clonotype occurred many times. J is TRBJ2-2 and V is TRBV12-3 or TRBV12-4, with D unresolved. This CDR3 has 12 amino acids. Trimming shortened V by 8 bases and J by 6 bases, and 10 bases separated the two germline ends. This CDR3 is CASGRTAGELFF. The DNA for the CDR3 is TGTGCCAGCGGTCGAACTGCCGGGGAGCTGTTTTTT.

Of note for this clonotype: This may stem from a read error, because a much larger clone lies one nucleotide away. The chain uses TRBV4-1 and TRBJ2-7, with TRBD2 identical over 8 bases. The CDR3 totals 16 residues. The germline gives CDR1 MGHRA, CDR2 YSYEKL. J was trimmed by 3 bases and V by 5 bases; bases with no gene match: 12. CDR3 in DNA: TGCGCCAGCAGCTTCCGGATCTGGACTAGCTTCTACGAGCAGTACTTC. Protein product: CASSFRIWTSFYEQYF.

The chain employs TRBV6-5 and TRBJ2-5; the match to TRBD1 covers 7 bases. The CDR3 totals 15 residues. The germline V gene has CDR1 MNHEY and CDR2 SVGAGI. Germline trimming cut 9 bases from V and 7 bases from J; bases unmatched to any gene: 17. The CDR3 reads CASNPWTGQERTQYF. The CDR3 DNA is TGTGCCAGTAATCCCTGGACAGGACAAGAGAGGACCCAGTACTTC.

The V call is TRBV5-1, the J call TRBJ2-3; no firm D call. Trimming shortened V by 4 bases and J by 0 bases, and 6 bases separated the two germline ends. This CDR3 comprises 13 residues. Germline V CDR1 and CDR2: SGHRS, YFSETQ. CDR3 DNA sequence: TGCGCCAGCAGCGATCCTAGCACAGATACGCAGTATTTT. Encoded protein: CASSDPSTDTQYF. Looking up the rest from reference TRBV5-1 and TRBJ2-3 gives the full variable domain: KAGVTQTPRYLIKTRGQQVTLSCSPISGHRSVSWYQQTPGQGLQFLFEYFSETQRNKGNFPGRFSGRQFSNSRSEMNVSTLELGDSALYLCASSDPSTDTQYFGPGTRLTVL.

This clonotype came up once. The final CDR3 position lacks the conserved phenylalanine or tryptophan, pointing to a likely read error. The V gene is TRBV7-8, the J gene TRBJ2-7; 9 nucleotides match TRBD2. The CDR3 extends over 15 amino acids. V gave up 4 bases and J gave up 2 bases; unmatched junction bases: 6. Germline CDR1 reads SGHVS; CDR2 reads FQNEAQ. The CDR3: CASSSRRLAAYEQYL. For the CDR3, the DNA is TGTGCCAGCAGCTCACGTAGACTAGCGGCCTACGAGCAGTACCTC.

This clonotype was observed many times. The CDR3 sequence: CASIRQLKPEAFF. In DNA, the CDR3 is TGTGCCAGCATCAGGCAGCTAAAGCCTGAAGCTTTCTTT. This sequence joins TRBV6-6 and TRBJ1-1, with D hard to call. The CDR3 extends over 13 amino acids. V lost 7 bases and J 6 bases, leaving 15 bases between the germline ends. The germline gives CDR1 MNHNY, CDR2 SVGAGI (reference sequence).

This clonotype was counted a few times. This chain links TRBV11-2 with TRBJ2-1; TRBD2 aligns across 13 bases. Germline V gene lookup returns CDR1 SGHAT and CDR2 FQNNGV. Unmatched junction bases numbered 10, after V lost 3 bases and J lost 8 bases. The CDR3 runs 17 residues. CDR3 nucleotides: TGTGCCAGCAGCTTGGGGAGACTAGCGGGAGGCTCGGATGAGCAGTTCTTC. It specifies CASSLGRLAGGSDEQFF.

V and J are TRBV6-5 and TRBJ2-7; TRBD2 might be the D (5 bases). This CDR3 contains 15 residues. Germline V gene sequence: CDR1 MNHEY, CDR2 SVGAGI. CDR3 coding DNA: TGTCCTAGCAGCTTGATTCCGGGCAGTTCCTACGAGCAGTACTTC. Protein: CPSSLIPGSSYEQYF.

There are a few counts of this clonotype. The chain combines TRBV12-3 or TRBV12-4 with TRBJ1-2; D unresolved. The CDR3 length is 12 residues. Trimming cost V 8 bases and J 7 bases, with 14 bases left between them. The chain's CDR3 is CASYVQAGGYTF. The CDR3 DNA sequence: TGTGCCAGCTATGTCCAAGCTGGTGGCTACACCTTC.

V usage is TRBV11-1 and J usage is TRBJ2-3, with D maybe TRBD1 (8 bases). CDR1 is SGHAT and CDR2 is FQDESV in the germline V gene (reference sequence). The CDR3 runs to 15 residues. Trimming pared 5 bases from V and 2 bases from J, leaving 14 bases between. The CDR3 here is CASSTGGGNTDTQYF. Written as DNA, the CDR3 is TGTGCCAGCAGCACAGGGGGGGGTAACACAGATACGCAGTATTTT.

Judged by abundance, this clonotype is medium-sized. The rearrangement links TRBV5-4 to TRBJ1-4; no definite D call. The CDR3 loop spans 16 amino acids. Trimming took off 2 bases at V and 0 bases at J, with 11 bases between the two ends. CDR1 is SGHNT, CDR2 YYREEE, per germline (reference sequence). The DNA of the CDR3 is TGTGCCAGCAGCTTTGGTCCGGGATCAACTAATGAAAAACTGTTTTTT. Its protein is CASSFGPGSTNEKLFF.

This chain connects TRBV20-1 to TRBJ1-1, with D possibly matching TRBD1 (5 bases). The ends were cut back, 0 bases at V and 13 bases at J, with 12 bases in the middle. CDR3 length: 11 residues. Germline CDR1 reads DFQATT; CDR2 reads SNEGSKA (reference sequence). CDR3 nucleotide sequence: TGCAGTGCTAGAGAGGGGGTGGGGGATTTCTTT. Residues: CSAREGVGDFF.

A note on this clonotype: This may arise from a read error, as a much more abundant clone is one base away. The chain is built from TRBV6-1 and TRBJ2-1; the D gene is possibly TRBD1 (6 bases). The length of the CDR3 is 16 residues. V gave up 2 bases and J gave up 5 bases, with 16 bases separating them. The germline V gene has CDR1 MNHNS and CDR2 SASEGT. The CDR3 spells CASSERWDKVNNEQFF. In DNA form, the CDR3 reads TGTGCCAGCAGTGAACGGTGGGACAAGGTAAACAATGAGCAGTTCTTC.

This clonotype was observed at least ten times. The gene calls are TRBV6-5 and TRBJ2-3; D remains unclear. V lost 0 bases and J 4 bases, leaving 17 bases between the germline ends. The CDR3 has 17 amino acids. Germline V lookup: CDR1 MNHEY, CDR2 SVGAGI. This CDR3 is CASSYSIGDSLADTQYF. The CDR3 DNA sequence: TGTGCCAGCAGTTACTCGATAGGCGACTCCCTTGCAGATACGCAGTATTTT.

On this clonotype: The junction shows a germline mismatch at one end, possibly a read error. V and J are TRBV6-5 and TRBJ1-6; 8 nucleotides agree with TRBD1. The CDR3 contains 13 residues. Germline values: CDR1 MNHEY, CDR2 SVGAGI. CDR3 bases: TGTACCAGCAGCCGCCCACCTCCAGGGGGCATCCACTTT. This translates into CTSSRPPPGGIHF.